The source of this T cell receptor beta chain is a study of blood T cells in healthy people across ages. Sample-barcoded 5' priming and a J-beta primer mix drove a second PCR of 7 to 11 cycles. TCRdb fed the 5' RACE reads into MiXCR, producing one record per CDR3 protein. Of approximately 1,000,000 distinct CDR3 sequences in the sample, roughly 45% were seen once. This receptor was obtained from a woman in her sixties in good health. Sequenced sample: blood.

The chain's CDR3 is CASSQGPRTSYEQYF. CDR3 sequence (DNA): TGTGCCAGCAGCCAGGGCCCCCGGACCTCCTACGAGCAGTACTTC. The V call is TRBV3-1, the J call TRBJ2-7; D is undetermined. V lost 3 bases and J 0 bases, leaving 12 bases between the germline ends. CDR3 length: 15 amino acids. CDR1 is LGHDT and CDR2 is YNNKEL in the germline V gene (reference sequence).